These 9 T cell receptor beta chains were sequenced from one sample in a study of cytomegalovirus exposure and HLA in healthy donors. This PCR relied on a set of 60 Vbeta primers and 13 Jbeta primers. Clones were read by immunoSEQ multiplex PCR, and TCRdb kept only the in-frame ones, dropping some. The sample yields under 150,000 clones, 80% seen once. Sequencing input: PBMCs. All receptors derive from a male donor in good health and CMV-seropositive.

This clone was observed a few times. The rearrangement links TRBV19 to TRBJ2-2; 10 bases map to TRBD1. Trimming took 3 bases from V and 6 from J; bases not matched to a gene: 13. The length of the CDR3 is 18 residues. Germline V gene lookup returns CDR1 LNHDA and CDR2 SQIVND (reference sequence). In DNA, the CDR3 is TGTGCCAGTAGTATGATGACTAGGGGACAGGGGCTTCCCGGGGAGCTGTTTTTT. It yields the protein CASSMMTRGQGLPGELFF.

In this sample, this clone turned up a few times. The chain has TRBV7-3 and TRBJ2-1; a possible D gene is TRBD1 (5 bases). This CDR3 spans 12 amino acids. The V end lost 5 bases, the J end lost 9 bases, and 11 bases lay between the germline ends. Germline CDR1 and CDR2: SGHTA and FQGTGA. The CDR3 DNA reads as TGTGCCAGCAGCCAGCTCCAGGGTGAGCAGTTCTTC. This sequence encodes CASSQLQGEQFF. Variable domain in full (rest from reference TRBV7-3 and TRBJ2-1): GAGVSQTPSNKVTEKGKYVELRCDPISGHTALYWYRQSLGQGPEFLIYFQGTGAADDSGLPNDRFFAVRPEGSVSTLKIQRTERGDSAVYLCASSQLQGEQFFGPGTRLTVL.

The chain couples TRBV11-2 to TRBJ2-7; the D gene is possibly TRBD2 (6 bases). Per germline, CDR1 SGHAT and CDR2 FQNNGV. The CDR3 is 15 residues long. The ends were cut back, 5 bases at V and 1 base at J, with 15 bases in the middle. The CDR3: CASSPPTGESYEQYF. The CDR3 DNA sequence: TGTGCCAGCAGCCCCCCCACGGGGGAGTCCTACGAGCAGTACTTC.

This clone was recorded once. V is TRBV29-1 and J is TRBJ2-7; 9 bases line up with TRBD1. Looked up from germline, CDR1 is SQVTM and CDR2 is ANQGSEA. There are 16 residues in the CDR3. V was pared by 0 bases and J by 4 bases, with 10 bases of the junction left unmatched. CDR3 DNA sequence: TGCAGCGTTGAAGATCCGGGACAGGGTAGAGTATACGAGCAGTACTTC. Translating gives CSVEDPGQGRVYEQYF.

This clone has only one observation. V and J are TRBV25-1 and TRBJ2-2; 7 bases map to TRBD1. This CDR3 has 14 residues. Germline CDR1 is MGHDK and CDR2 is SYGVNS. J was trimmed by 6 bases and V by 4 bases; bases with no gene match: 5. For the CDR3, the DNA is TGTGCCAGCAGTGCCTGGACAGGCCCCGGGGAGCTGTTTTTT. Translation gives CASSAWTGPGELFF.

The CDR3 region has the DNA TGTGCCAGCAGTACCGCAGGTGGGACAGCCGCTTACGAGCAGTACTTC. Its protein product is CASSTAGGTAAYEQYF. The chain recombines TRBV6-6 with TRBJ2-7; 7 bases fit TRBD1. The CDR3 consists of 16 residues. J lost 4 bases, V lost 5 bases, and 14 bases had no gene match. The germline V gene encodes CDR1 MNHNY and CDR2 SVGAGI (reference sequence).

DNA for the CDR3: TGTGCCACCAGGACTAGCGGGAGCCTAGAGACCCAGTACTTC. It encodes CATRTSGSLETQYF. The V call is TRBV28, the J call TRBJ2-5; 13 bases line up with TRBD2. Germline assignment: CDR1 MDHEN and CDR2 SYDVKM. V shed 10 bases, J shed 4 bases, and the junction held 6 bases outside the gene matches. The CDR3 is made up of 14 amino acids.

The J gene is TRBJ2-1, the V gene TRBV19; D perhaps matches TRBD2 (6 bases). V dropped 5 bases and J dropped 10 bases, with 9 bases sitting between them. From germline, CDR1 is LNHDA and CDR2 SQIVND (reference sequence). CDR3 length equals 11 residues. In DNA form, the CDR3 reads TGTGCCAGTAGTTTAGGAGGGGAGCAGTTCTTC. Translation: CASSLGGEQFF.

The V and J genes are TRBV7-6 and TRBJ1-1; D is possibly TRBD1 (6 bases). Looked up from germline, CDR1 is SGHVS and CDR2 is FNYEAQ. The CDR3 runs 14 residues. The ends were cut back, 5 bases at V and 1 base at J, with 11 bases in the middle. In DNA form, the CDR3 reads TGTGCCAGCAGCGCACAACAGGGGAACACTGAAGCTTTCTTT. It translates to CASSAQQGNTEAFF.